One sample yielded the 21 T cell receptor beta chains listed below, sequenced in a study of T-cell memory formation after mild COVID-19. From the 5' RACE reads, TCRdb called clonotypes with MiXCR, one entry per CDR3 protein. The data contain around 340,000 distinct CDR3 sequences, around 21% of them singletons. Material: PBMCs or a T cell subset sorted from them (not recorded which). The receptors originated from an adult woman who had mild COVID-19 (a few samples of this study predate the infection). Cell type and time point are not known.

The rearrangement links TRBV12-3 or TRBV12-4 to TRBJ2-7, with D hard to call. Between the trimmed V and J ends, which lost 6 bases and 0 bases, there was a span of 12 bases. This CDR3 is built from 14 residues. This chain's CDR3 is CASSHSVSSYEQYF. The CDR3 DNA reads TGTGCCAGCAGCCACAGCGTAAGCTCCTACGAGCAGTACTTC.

In this sample, this clonotype turned up a few times. This rearrangement joins TRBV7-9 to TRBJ2-7; D might be TRBD1 or TRBD2, each matching 6 bases. Germline V gives CDR1 SEHNR, CDR2 FQNEAQ (reference sequence). The CDR3 totals 15 residues. The ends were cut back, 1 base at V and 3 bases at J, with 13 bases in the middle. The DNA for the CDR3 is TGTGCCAGCAGCTTAGGTGGCGGGACATTCTACGAGCAGTACTTC. Its translation is CASSLGGGTFYEQYF.

In its sample, this clonotype was seen a few times. J is TRBJ2-7 and V is TRBV3-1; TRBD2 agrees at 10 bases. CDR1 is LGHDT, CDR2 YNNKEL, per germline (reference sequence). There are 15 residues in the CDR3. The V gene end was trimmed by 8 bases and the J gene end by 0 bases; junction bases not matched to a gene: 7. CDR3 sequence: CASGNSGRLSYEQYF. CDR3 bases: TGTGCCAGCGGGAATAGCGGGAGGCTCTCCTACGAGCAGTACTTC.

This clonotype occurred a few times. The chain combines TRBV3-1 with TRBJ2-7; 7 bases fit TRBD1. This CDR3 has 14 amino acids. V was pared by 6 bases and J by 1 base, with 6 bases of the junction left unmatched. Germline assignment: CDR1 LGHDT and CDR2 YNNKEL (reference sequence). The chain's CDR3 is CASSDGTASYEQYF. CDR3 in DNA: TGTGCCAGCAGTGATGGGACAGCATCCTACGAGCAGTACTTC.

This clonotype came up many times. The CDR3, as DNA: TGTGCCACCACGGACGAGCAGGGAGGCTACAATGAGCAGTTCTTC. It yields the protein CATTDEQGGYNEQFF. V is TRBV15 and J is TRBJ2-1; a possible D gene is TRBD2 (6 bases). The germline V gene encodes CDR1 LNHNV and CDR2 YYDKDF (reference sequence). The CDR3 covers 15 residues. Trimming removed 7 bases from V and 3 bases from J, with 16 bases in between.

The J gene is TRBJ2-7, the V gene TRBV15; possibly TRBD1 for D (6 bases). V was cut by 0 bases and J by 3 bases, with 9 bases left in between. Germline V gene data show CDR1 as LNHNV and CDR2 as YYDKDF (reference sequence). CDR3 length: 14 residues. The CDR3: CATSRDTGFYEQYF. CDR3 DNA: TGTGCCACCAGCAGAGATACAGGGTTCTACGAGCAGTACTTC.

This clonotype turned up a few times. This rearrangement joins TRBV18 to TRBJ2-3; D remains unclear. CDR1 and CDR2 (germline): KGHSH, LQKENI. The CDR3 extends over 12 amino acids. V dropped 0 bases and J dropped 6 bases, with 4 bases sitting between them. The CDR3 nucleotides read TGTGCCAGCTCACCACCGTTCGATACGCAGTATTTT. Its translation is CASSPPFDTQYF.

This sequence joins TRBV4-1 and TRBJ2-7, with D hard to call. With 0 bases removed from V and 7 bases from J, the gap between germline ends came to 13 bases. Germline loops: CDR1 MGHRA, CDR2 YSYEKL. This CDR3 is built from 14 residues. As DNA, the CDR3 is TGCGCCAGCAGCCAAGAGGGTCAAGCAAAAGAGCAGTACTTC. It is translated as CASSQEGQAKEQYF.

The V call is TRBV18, the J call TRBJ1-2; D not certain. This CDR3 has 14 amino acids. Germline-derived CDR1 and CDR2 are KGHSH and LQKENI. V was clipped by 6 bases and J by 5 bases, with 16 bases between them. This chain's CDR3 is CASSSPERPYGYTF. The CDR3 DNA sequence: TGTGCCAGCTCCTCACCAGAAAGACCGTATGGCTACACCTTC. The variable domain in full, with the rest retrieved from reference TRBV18 and TRBJ1-2, is NAGVMQNPRHLVRRRGQEARLRCSPMKGHSHVYWYRQLPEEGLKFMVYLQKENIIDESGMPKERFSAEFPKEGPSILRIQQVVRGDSAAYFCASSSPERPYGYTFGSGTRLTVV.

DNA for the CDR3: TGTGCCAGCAGCTCTGGGCTGGGCGAGCAGTACTTC. It translates to CASSSGLGEQYF. The chain uses TRBV7-2 and TRBJ2-7; D remains ambiguous. In germline, CDR1 is SGHTA, CDR2 FQGNSA. Trimming took 4 bases from V and 6 from J, leaving 10 bases between them. This CDR3 is built from 12 residues.

V and J are TRBV4-1 and TRBJ2-7; the match to TRBD2 covers 7 bases. This CDR3 is built from 14 residues. The ends lost 0 bases at V and 4 bases at J; junction bases unmatched: 3. Germline V gene sequence: CDR1 MGHRA, CDR2 YSYEKL. CDR3 in amino acids: CASSQDPGLYEQYF. The CDR3, as DNA: TGCGCCAGCAGCCAAGATCCGGGACTATACGAGCAGTACTTC.

This chain uses TRBV7-8 with TRBJ1-4; D is perhaps TRBD1 (5 bases). Trimming took off 1 base at V and 8 bases at J, with 8 bases between the two ends. Germline V CDR1 and CDR2: SGHVS, FQNEAQ. CDR3 length equals 13 residues. This CDR3 reads CASSLGTREKLFF. CDR3 in DNA: TGTGCCAGCAGCTTAGGGACAAGAGAAAAACTGTTTTTT. Based on the CDR3 plus reference TRBV7-8 and TRBJ1-4, the full variable domain is GAGVSQSPRYKVAKRGQDVALRCDPISGHVSLFWYQQALGQGPEFLTYFQNEAQLDKSGLPSDRFFAERPEGSVSTLKIQRTQQEDSAVYLCASSLGTREKLFFGSGTQLSVL.

This clonotype was detected a few times. The chain couples TRBV27 to TRBJ2-5; D remains unclear. CDR1 and CDR2 from the germline V gene are MNHEY and SMNVEV (reference sequence). Trimming left V 2 bases short and J 3 bases short, with 19 bases between. The CDR3 spans 17 residues. The CDR3 region is CASSLNPWVVRKETQYF. The CDR3 DNA sequence: TGTGCCAGCAGTTTAAACCCCTGGGTAGTCCGGAAAGAGACCCAGTACTTC.

This clonotype was detected only a few times. CDR3 coding DNA: TGTGCCAGCCGGACTAGCGGGAAGACAGATACGCAGTATTTT. This translates into CASRTSGKTDTQYF. This chain uses TRBV6-2 or TRBV6-3 with TRBJ2-3; 12 nucleotides align to TRBD2. Germline-derived CDR1 and CDR2 are MNHEY and SVGEGT. With 8 bases clipped from V and 3 bases from J, the junction kept 3 bases outside the gene matches. The CDR3 length is 14 residues.

This clonotype was seen a handful of times. V and J are TRBV7-9 and TRBJ2-7, with unresolved D. CDR3 length: 13 amino acids. Germline CDR1 is SEHNR and CDR2 is FQNEAQ (reference sequence). Deletions cut 5 bases from V and 2 bases from J, with 10 bases between. The CDR3 loop reads CASSDGFAYEQYF. In DNA form, the CDR3 reads TGTGCCAGCAGCGACGGATTCGCCTACGAGCAGTACTTC. Full variable domain (outside the CDR3, taken from reference TRBV7-9 and TRBJ2-7): DTGVSQNPRHKITKRGQNVTFRCDPISEHNRLYWYRQTLGQGPEFLTYFQNEAQLEKSRLLSDRFSAERPKGSFSTLEIQRTEQGDSAMYLCASSDGFAYEQYFGPGTRLTVT.

The sample holds a few counts of this clonotype. The J gene is TRBJ2-1, the V gene TRBV6-6; 8 bases map to TRBD1. The CDR3 has 15 amino acids. V was pared by 6 bases and J by 1 base, with 5 bases of the junction left unmatched. Germline lookup yields CDR1 MNHNY and CDR2 SVGAGI (reference sequence). CDR3: CASRSQGASYNEQFF. The CDR3 coding sequence is TGTGCCAGCAGGAGCCAGGGGGCTTCCTACAATGAGCAGTTCTTC.

This sequence joins TRBV5-1 and TRBJ1-4; unclear D gene. The V gene's germline CDR1 is SGHRS and CDR2 YFSETQ. The CDR3 has 15 residues. The V end was cut by 0 bases, the J end by 11 bases, with 17 bases between. The CDR3 bases are TGCGCCAGCAGCTTGGGGGGATCGGGCGTGGGGAAACTGTTTTTT. Its protein is CASSLGGSGVGKLFF.

The chain employs TRBV12-3 or TRBV12-4 and TRBJ2-1, with 10 positions matching TRBD2. The CDR3 sequence is 12 residues long. The junction had 1 base not matched to a gene; V was cut back by 6 bases and J by 8 bases. CDR3 sequence reads: CASRGTSDEQFF. The DNA of the CDR3 is TGTGCCAGCAGGGGGACTAGCGATGAGCAGTTCTTC.

This clonotype occurred a few times. The V gene is TRBV2, the J gene TRBJ1-1; TRBD1 matches at 8 bases. CDR3 length: 16 amino acids. Germline lookup yields CDR1 SNHLY and CDR2 FYNNEI. The junction had 8 bases not matched to a gene; V was cut back by 5 bases and J by 0 bases. Here the CDR3 DNA reads TGTGCCAGCAGTTTTGGACAGGGTAAAATGAACACTGAAGCTTTCTTT. It translates to CASSFGQGKMNTEAFF.

The V gene is TRBV27, the J gene TRBJ1-1; no definite D call. The CDR3 sequence is 15 residues long. Germline V gene sequence: CDR1 MNHEY, CDR2 SMNVEV (reference sequence). V lost 0 bases, J lost 0 bases, and 8 bases lay in between. This CDR3 reads CASSLSRRLNTEAFF. CDR3 DNA: TGTGCCAGCAGTTTATCAAGACGACTGAACACTGAAGCTTTCTTT.

This clonotype has a handful of counts. The V gene is TRBV27, the J gene TRBJ2-2; D assignment may be TRBD1 or TRBD2 (6 bases each). Looked up from germline, CDR1 is MNHEY and CDR2 is SMNVEV (reference sequence). V dropped 8 bases and J dropped 6 bases, with 22 bases sitting between them. The CDR3 runs to 16 residues. The CDR3 coding sequence is TGTGCCAGCCGGGGGATGGGGGGCGTTATTTCCGGGGAGCTGTTTTTT. Its translation is CASRGMGGVISGELFF.